Below, one TCR beta chain is given with its context. The entry originates in a study of blood T cell repertoires in COVID-19. Study information: Spain, Italy and the United States supplied samples that represented acute and convalescent COVID-19. The analysed material was cDNA or gDNA that came from T cells, B-cell-depleted T cells, or PBMCs.

Using immunoSEQ multiplex PCR, the repertoire was profiled, and TCRdb retains in-frame clones only, with some absent. The table has some 350,000 clones, 80% to 90% seen once. The CDR3 length is 11 residues. V lost 6 bases and J lost 8, with 11 bases in between. Germline V gene sequence: CDR1 DFQATT, CDR2 SNEGSKA (reference sequence). Across under 25 US areas, participants ranged in age from about 18 to 100 years. Source material: PBMCs or T cells enriched from blood (not recorded which). This clonotype originated in a young woman who had recovered from COVID-19. The V gene is TRBV20-1, the J gene TRBJ2-1; TRBD2 might be the D (5 bases). The CDR3 sequence: CSARTGYEQFF. The CDR3 region has the DNA TGCAGTGCACGGACTGGTTATGAGCAGTTCTTC.